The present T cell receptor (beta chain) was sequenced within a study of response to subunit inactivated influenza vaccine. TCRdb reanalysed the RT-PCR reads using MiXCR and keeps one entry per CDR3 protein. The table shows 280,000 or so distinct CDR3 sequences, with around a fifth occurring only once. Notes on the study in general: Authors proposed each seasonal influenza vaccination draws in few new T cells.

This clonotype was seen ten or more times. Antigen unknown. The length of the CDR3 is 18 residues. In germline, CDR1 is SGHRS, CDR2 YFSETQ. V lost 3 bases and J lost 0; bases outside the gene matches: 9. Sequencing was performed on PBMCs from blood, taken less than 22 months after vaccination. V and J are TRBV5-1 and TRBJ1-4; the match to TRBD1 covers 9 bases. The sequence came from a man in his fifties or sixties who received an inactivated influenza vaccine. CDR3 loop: CASSSRDRVFATNEKLFF. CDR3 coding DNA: TGCGCCAGCAGCTCCCGGGACAGGGTGTTCGCAACTAATGAAAAACTGTTTTTT.